The clone carrying this T cell receptor (beta chain) occurred a few times. Germline CDR1 is DFQATT and CDR2 is SNEGSKA (reference sequence). The trim removed 7 bases at V and 0 bases at J, leaving 12 bases unmatched. CDR3 length: 15 residues. This specimen comes from a study of blood T cells in healthy people across ages. Primers used in a second PCR of roughly 6 to 11 cycles were a sample-barcoded 5' primer and a J-beta primer mix. MiXCR, run by TCRdb on the 5' RACE reads, gives a single entry per CDR3 protein. The repertoire consists of fewer than 1,200,000 distinct CDR3 sequences, with around 25% occurring once and the leading ten covering approximately 0.79%. The sample also formed part of further work on T cells of mothers and their children. Per that study: The study obtained over 9 million TCR beta CDR3 reads per mother and about 3 million per child. No clone of persistent microchimeric T cells was detected.

V usage is TRBV20-1 and J usage is TRBJ2-7, with TRBD1 identical over 7 bases. The receptor was derived from a girl aged 2-10 years in good health. The sample was blood. This CDR3 reads CSVKLTGHSSYEQYF. The CDR3 DNA follows: TGCAGTGTTAAACTGACAGGGCATTCCTCCTACGAGCAGTACTTC.